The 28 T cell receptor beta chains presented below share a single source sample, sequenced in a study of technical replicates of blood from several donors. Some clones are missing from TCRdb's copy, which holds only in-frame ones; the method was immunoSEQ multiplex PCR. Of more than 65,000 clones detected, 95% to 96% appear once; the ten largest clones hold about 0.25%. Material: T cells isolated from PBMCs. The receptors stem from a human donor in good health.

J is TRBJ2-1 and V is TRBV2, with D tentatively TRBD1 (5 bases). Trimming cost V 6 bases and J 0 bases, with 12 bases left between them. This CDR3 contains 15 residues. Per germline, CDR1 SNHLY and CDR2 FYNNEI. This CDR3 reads CASRTGTGSYNEQFF. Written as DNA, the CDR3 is TGTGCCAGCAGAACAGGAACGGGCTCCTACAATGAGCAGTTCTTC.

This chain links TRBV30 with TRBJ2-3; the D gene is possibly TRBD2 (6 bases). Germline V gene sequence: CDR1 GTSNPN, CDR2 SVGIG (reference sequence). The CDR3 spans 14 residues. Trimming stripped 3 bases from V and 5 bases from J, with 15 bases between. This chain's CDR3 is CAWSPPQGGDTQYF. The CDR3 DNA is TGTGCCTGGAGCCCCCCTCAGGGAGGAGATACGCAGTATTTT.

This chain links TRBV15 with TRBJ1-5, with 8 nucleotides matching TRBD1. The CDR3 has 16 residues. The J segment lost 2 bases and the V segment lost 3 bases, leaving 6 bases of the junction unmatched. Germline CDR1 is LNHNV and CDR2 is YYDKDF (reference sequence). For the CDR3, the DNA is TGTGCCACCAGCAGTAAGGACAGGGAGGGCAATCAGCCCCAGCATTTT. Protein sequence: CATSSKDREGNQPQHF.

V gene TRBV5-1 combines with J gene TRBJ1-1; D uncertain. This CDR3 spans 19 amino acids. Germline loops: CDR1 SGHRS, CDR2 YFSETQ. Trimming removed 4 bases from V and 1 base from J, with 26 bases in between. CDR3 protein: CASSRNGRADFLWNTEAFF. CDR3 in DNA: TGCGCCAGCAGCCGGAACGGTCGTGCAGACTTTCTATGGAACACTGAAGCTTTCTTT.

CDR3 in amino acids: CATFPLWAGANEQFF. As DNA, the CDR3 is TGTGCCACCTTTCCCCTTTGGGCGGGGGCAAATGAGCAGTTCTTC. The rearrangement joins TRBV2 to TRBJ2-1; possibly TRBD2 for D (7 bases). CDR1 is SNHLY and CDR2 is FYNNEI in the germline V gene. The CDR3 extends over 15 amino acids. Trimming took 10 bases from V and 7 from J, leaving 23 bases between them.

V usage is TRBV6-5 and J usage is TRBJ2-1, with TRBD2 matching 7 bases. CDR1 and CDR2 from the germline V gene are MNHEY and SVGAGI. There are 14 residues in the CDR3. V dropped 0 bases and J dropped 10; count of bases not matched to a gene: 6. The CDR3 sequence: CASSYSLWGGEQFF. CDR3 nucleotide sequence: TGTGCCAGCAGTTACTCGCTTTGGGGAGGGGAGCAGTTCTTC.

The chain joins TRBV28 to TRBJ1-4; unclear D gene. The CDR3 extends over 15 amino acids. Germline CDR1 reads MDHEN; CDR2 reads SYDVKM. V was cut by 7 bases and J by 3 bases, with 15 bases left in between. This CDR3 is CASMRRSQANEKLFF. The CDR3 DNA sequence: TGTGCCAGCATGCGACGGAGCCAAGCTAATGAAAAACTGTTTTTT.

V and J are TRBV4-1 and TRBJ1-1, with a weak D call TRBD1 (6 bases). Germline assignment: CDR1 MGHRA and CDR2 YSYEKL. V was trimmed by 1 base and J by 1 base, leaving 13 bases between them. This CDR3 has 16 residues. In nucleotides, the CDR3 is TGCGCCAGCAGCCAAGCAACAGGGTGGCCGAACACTGAAGCTTTCTTT. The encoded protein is CASSQATGWPNTEAFF.

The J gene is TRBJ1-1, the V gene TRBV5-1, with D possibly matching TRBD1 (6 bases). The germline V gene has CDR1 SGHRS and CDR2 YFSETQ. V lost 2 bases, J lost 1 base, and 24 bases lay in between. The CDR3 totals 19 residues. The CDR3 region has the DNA TGCGCCAGCAGCTTCGCGCCCCAATCTCCGGGACAAAAGAACACTGAAGCTTTCTTT. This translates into CASSFAPQSPGQKNTEAFF.

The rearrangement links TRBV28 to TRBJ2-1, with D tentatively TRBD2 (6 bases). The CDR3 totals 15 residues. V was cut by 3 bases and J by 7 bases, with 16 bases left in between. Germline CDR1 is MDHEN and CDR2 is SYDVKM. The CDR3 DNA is TGTGCCAGCAGTTTGAGGGGAGGACCTTGGAATGAGCAGTTCTTC. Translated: CASSLRGGPWNEQFF.

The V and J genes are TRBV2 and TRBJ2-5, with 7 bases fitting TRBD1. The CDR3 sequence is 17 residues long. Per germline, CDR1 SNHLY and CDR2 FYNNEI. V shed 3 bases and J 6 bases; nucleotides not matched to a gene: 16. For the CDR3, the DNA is TGTGCCAGCAGTGATCTATTTTATGGGACAGAACCAAAGACCCAGTACTTC. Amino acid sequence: CASSDLFYGTEPKTQYF.

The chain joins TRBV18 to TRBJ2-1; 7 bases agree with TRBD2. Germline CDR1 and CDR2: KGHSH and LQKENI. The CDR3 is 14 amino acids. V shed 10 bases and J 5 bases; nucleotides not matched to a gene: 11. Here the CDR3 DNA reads TGTGCCACCCAAGGACTAGTAGGGGACAATGAGCAGTTCTTC. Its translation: CATQGLVGDNEQFF.

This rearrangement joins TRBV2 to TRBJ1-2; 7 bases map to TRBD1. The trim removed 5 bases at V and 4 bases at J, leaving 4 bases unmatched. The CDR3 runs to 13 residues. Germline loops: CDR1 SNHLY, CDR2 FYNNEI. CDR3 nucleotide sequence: TGTGCCAGCAGTAGGGGACAGCTCTATGGCTACACCTTC. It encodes CASSRGQLYGYTF.

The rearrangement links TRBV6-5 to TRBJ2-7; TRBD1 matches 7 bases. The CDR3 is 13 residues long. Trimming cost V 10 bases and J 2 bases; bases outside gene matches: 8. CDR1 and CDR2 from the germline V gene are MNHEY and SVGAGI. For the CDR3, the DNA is TGTGCCACGGGACAGCCGCCCCCCTACGAGCAGTACTTC. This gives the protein CATGQPPPYEQYF.

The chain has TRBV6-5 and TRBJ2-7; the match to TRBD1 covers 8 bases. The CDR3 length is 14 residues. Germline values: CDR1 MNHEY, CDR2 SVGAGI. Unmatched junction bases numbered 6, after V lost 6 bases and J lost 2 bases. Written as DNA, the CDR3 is TGTGCCAGCAGCCAAGGACAGGGCGCCTACGAGCAGTACTTC. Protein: CASSQGQGAYEQYF.

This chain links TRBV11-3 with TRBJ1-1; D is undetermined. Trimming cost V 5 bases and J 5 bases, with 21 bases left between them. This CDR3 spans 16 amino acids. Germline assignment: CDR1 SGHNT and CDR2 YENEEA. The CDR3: CASSPAATGPETEAFF. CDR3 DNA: TGTGCCAGCAGCCCGGCCGCGACGGGTCCCGAAACTGAAGCTTTCTTT.

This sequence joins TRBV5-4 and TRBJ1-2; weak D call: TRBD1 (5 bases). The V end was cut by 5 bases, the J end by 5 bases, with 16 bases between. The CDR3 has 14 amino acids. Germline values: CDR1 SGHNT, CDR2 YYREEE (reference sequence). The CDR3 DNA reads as TGTGCCAGCAGAACTGTGGGGCAGGGTTATGGCTACACCTTC. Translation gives CASRTVGQGYGYTF.

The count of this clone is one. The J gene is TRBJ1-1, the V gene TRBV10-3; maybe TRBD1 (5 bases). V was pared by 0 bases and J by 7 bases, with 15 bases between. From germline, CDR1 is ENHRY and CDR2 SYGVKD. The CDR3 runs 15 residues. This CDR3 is CAISESRGVDIEAFF. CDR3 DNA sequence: TGTGCCATCAGTGAGTCGAGAGGTGTGGACATTGAAGCTTTCTTT.

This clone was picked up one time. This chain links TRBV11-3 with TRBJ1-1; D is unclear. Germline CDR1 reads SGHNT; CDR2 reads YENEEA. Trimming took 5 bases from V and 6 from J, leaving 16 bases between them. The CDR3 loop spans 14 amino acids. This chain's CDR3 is CASSPLDIRSEAFF. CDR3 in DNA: TGTGCCAGCAGCCCTCTTGACATCAGGTCTGAAGCTTTCTTT.

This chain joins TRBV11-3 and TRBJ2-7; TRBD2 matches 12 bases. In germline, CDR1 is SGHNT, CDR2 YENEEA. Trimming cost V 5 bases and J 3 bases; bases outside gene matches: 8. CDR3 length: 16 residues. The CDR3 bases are TGTGCCAGCAGCCTAAGGGGGACTAGCGGGTTCTACGAGCAGTACTTC. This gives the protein CASSLRGTSGFYEQYF.

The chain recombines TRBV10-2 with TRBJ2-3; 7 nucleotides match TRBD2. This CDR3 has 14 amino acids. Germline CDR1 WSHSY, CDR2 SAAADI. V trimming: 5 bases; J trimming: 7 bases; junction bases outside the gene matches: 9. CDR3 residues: CASSLGLVQNTQYF. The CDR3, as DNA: TGCGCCAGCAGTCTAGGACTAGTCCAAAATACGCAGTATTTT.

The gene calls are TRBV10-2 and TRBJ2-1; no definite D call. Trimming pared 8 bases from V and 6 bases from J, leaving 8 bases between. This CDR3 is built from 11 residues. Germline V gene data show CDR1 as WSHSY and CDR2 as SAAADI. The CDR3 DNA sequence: TGCGCCAGCGCGTCCCCCAATGAGCAGTTCTTC. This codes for CASASPNEQFF.

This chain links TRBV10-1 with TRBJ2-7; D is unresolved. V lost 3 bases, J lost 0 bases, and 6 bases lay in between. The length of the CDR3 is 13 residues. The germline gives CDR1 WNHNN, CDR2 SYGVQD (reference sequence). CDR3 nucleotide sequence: TGCGCCAGCAGTGAAACTGGCTCCTACGAGCAGTACTTC. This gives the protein CASSETGSYEQYF.

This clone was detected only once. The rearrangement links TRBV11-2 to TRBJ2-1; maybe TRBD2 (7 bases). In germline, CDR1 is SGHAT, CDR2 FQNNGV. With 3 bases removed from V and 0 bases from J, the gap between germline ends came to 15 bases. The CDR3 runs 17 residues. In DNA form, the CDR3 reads TGTGCCAGCAGCTTTTGGGGGGGGCACAACTCCTACAATGAGCAGTTCTTC. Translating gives CASSFWGGHNSYNEQFF.

In DNA, the CDR3 is TGCGCCAGCAGCTTGGGAACAGAGGGCGGGGAGCTGTTTTTT. Protein sequence: CASSLGTEGGELFF. V is TRBV5-1 and J is TRBJ2-2; the D gene is possibly TRBD2 (5 bases). In germline, CDR1 is SGHRS, CDR2 YFSETQ. V lost 0 bases and J lost 7, with 10 bases in between. This CDR3 has 14 amino acids.

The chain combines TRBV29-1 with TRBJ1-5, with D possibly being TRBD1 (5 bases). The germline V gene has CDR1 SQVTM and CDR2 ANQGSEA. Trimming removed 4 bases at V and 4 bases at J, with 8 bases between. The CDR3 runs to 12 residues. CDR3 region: CSVVSGNQPQHF. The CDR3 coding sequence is TGCAGCGTTGTATCAGGGAATCAGCCCCAGCATTTT.

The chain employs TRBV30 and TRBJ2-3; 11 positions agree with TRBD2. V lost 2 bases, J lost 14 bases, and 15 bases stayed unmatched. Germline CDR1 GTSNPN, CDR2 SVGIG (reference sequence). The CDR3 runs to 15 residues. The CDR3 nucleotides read TGTGCCTGGAGTCGAGACGACCTGGGACTAGCGGCGGGGTATTTT. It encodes CAWSRDDLGLAAGYF.

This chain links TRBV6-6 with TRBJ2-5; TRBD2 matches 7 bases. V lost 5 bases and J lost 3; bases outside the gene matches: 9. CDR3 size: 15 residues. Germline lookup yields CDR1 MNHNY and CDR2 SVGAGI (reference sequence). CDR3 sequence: CASSGRLASKETQYF. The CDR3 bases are TGTGCCAGCAGTGGGAGACTAGCCTCTAAAGAGACCCAGTACTTC.